The 27 T cell receptor beta chains below come from one sample, sequenced in a study of blood T cell repertoires in COVID-19. Sequencing used immunoSEQ multiplex PCR; TCRdb keeps in-frame clones, though not all of them. The data show 220,000 or so clones, more than 70% seen once. Source material: peripheral blood. These receptors all come from a woman older than 75 with acute or convalescent COVID-19.

V usage is TRBV5-1 and J usage is TRBJ1-6; 9 positions match TRBD1. The germline V gene has CDR1 SGHRS and CDR2 YFSETQ. V was pared by 4 bases and J by 6 bases, with 2 bases of the junction left unmatched. This CDR3 region has 14 residues. The chain's CDR3 is CASSADRGNSPLHF. As DNA, the CDR3 is TGCGCCAGCAGCGCGGACAGGGGTAATTCACCCCTCCACTTT.

V gene TRBV12-3 or TRBV12-4 combines with J gene TRBJ1-3, with D perhaps TRBD1 (6 bases). With 3 bases removed from V and 4 bases from J, the gap between germline ends came to 7 bases. The CDR3 spans 13 residues. CDR3 sequence reads: CASSFGTGNTIYF. For the CDR3, the DNA is TGTGCCAGCAGTTTTGGGACAGGAAACACCATATATTTT.

The V call is TRBV7-2, the J call TRBJ2-3, with TRBD1 as a possible D gene (5 bases). CDR1 is SGHTA, CDR2 FQGNSA, per germline. The CDR3 is made up of 13 amino acids. V was shortened by 7 bases and J by 4 bases, with 12 bases between the two germline ends. CDR3 sequence reads: CASTSGHSDTQYF. Written as DNA, the CDR3 is TGTGCCAGCACCTCAGGGCATTCAGATACGCAGTATTTT.

The genes are TRBV7-3 and TRBJ2-2; tentatively, D is TRBD2 (5 bases). V was clipped by 5 bases and J by 0 bases, with 13 bases between them. Germline assignment: CDR1 SGHTA and CDR2 FQGTGA. The CDR3 sequence is 16 residues long. The CDR3 protein is CASSTRGGANTGELFF. DNA of the CDR3: TGTGCCAGCAGCACTCGAGGAGGAGCGAACACCGGGGAGCTGTTTTTT.

The chain carries TRBV10-3 and TRBJ1-1, with D possibly being TRBD1 (5 bases). This CDR3 has 14 amino acids. Trimming cost V 4 bases and J 4 bases, with 13 bases left between them. CDR1 is ENHRY, CDR2 SYGVKD, per germline. Here the CDR3 DNA reads TGTGCCATCAGTGCAGGGAAAGTGGGCACTGAAGCTTTCTTT. Amino acids: CAISAGKVGTEAFF.

The V and J genes are TRBV6-5 and TRBJ2-7; maybe TRBD2 (6 bases). Trimming took off 5 bases at V and 4 bases at J, with 9 bases between the two ends. Germline CDR1 and CDR2: MNHEY and SVGAGI. This CDR3 contains 12 residues. In DNA, the CDR3 is TGTGCCAGCAGTAGACTAGAATACGAGCAGTACTTC. This codes for CASSRLEYEQYF.

J is TRBJ1-3 and V is TRBV9; the D is unclear. V shed 2 bases and J shed 0 bases, with 18 bases lying between them. The CDR3 has 18 amino acids. CDR1 is SGDLS, CDR2 YYNGEE, per germline. In DNA, the CDR3 is TGTGCCAGCAGCGTGCAGGTGGGCAACTCCCCCTCTGGAAACACCATATATTTT. Translation: CASSVQVGNSPSGNTIYF.

The chain links TRBV5-5 to TRBJ2-7, with D perhaps TRBD1 (5 bases). Trimming cost V 7 bases and J 1 base, with 9 bases left between them. The CDR3 extends over 12 amino acids. CDR1 SGHKS and CDR2 YYEKEE come from the germline V gene (reference sequence). This CDR3 reads CASARASYEQYF. The CDR3 DNA sequence: TGTGCCAGCGCCAGGGCATCCTACGAGCAGTACTTC.

The chain couples TRBV6-6 to TRBJ2-6; D is perhaps TRBD2 (5 bases). The V and J ends lost 7 bases and 0 bases respectively, with 10 bases between them. CDR1 and CDR2 (germline): MNHNY, SVGAGI (reference sequence). The CDR3 length is 15 residues. The CDR3 loop is CASTPGSSGANVLTF. The CDR3, as DNA: TGTGCCAGCACCCCTGGGAGCTCTGGGGCCAACGTCCTGACTTTC.

The gene calls are TRBV3-1 (or the pseudogene TRBV3-2) and TRBJ2-3; D may be TRBD1 (6 bases). Per the germline V gene, CDR1 is LGHDT and CDR2 is YNNKEL (reference sequence). The CDR3 covers 16 residues. Trimming stripped 4 bases from V and 10 bases from J, with 24 bases between. The CDR3 region is CASSPRAVGQGRSQYF. The CDR3 nucleotides read TGTGCCAGCAGCCCGCGGGCTGTGGGGCAGGGGAGATCGCAGTATTTT.

The chain couples TRBV7-2 to TRBJ2-1, with 7 bases fitting TRBD2. This CDR3 is built from 15 residues. CDR1 and CDR2 from the germline V gene are SGHTA and FQGNSA. After removal of 3 bases from V and 3 bases from J, the junction contained 5 bases not matched to a gene. CDR3 amino acids: CASSFYGGNYNEQFF. CDR3 bases: TGTGCCAGCAGCTTCTACGGGGGGAACTACAATGAGCAGTTCTTC. The variable domain in full, with the rest retrieved from reference TRBV7-2 and TRBJ2-1, is GAGVSQSPSNKVTEKGKDVELRCDPISGHTALYWYRQSLGQGLEFLIYFQGNSAPDKSGLPSDRFSAERTGGSVSTLTIQRTQQEDSAVYLCASSFYGGNYNEQFFGPGTRLTVL.

This clone has just a few counts. The rearrangement uses TRBV10-3 and TRBJ2-2, with D perhaps TRBD2 (7 bases). The CDR3 has 16 amino acids. Between the trimmed V and J ends, which lost 4 bases and 0 bases, there was a span of 12 bases. Per the germline V gene, CDR1 is ENHRY and CDR2 is SYGVKD. CDR3 coding DNA: TGTGCCATCAGTGTGCGCGGGGGCCCGAACACCGGGGAGCTGTTTTTT. Translating gives CAISVRGGPNTGELFF.

The chain uses TRBV19 and TRBJ1-5; weak D call: TRBD1 (6 bases). V gave up 5 bases and J gave up 7 bases, with 15 bases separating them. The germline V gene has CDR1 LNHDA and CDR2 SQIVND (reference sequence). CDR3 length: 14 residues. The CDR3 region has the DNA TGTGCCAGTAGTTCGACAGGTCAAGGGCAGCCCCAGCATTTT. Protein: CASSSTGQGQPQHF. The full variable domain, its missing parts supplied by reference TRBV19 and TRBJ1-5, is DGGITQSPKYLFRKEGQNVTLSCEQNLNHDAMYWYRQDPGQGLRLIYYSQIVNDFQKGDIAEGYSVSREKKESFPLTVTSAQKNPTAFYLCASSSTGQGQPQHFGDGTRLSIL.

This chain uses TRBV5-1 with TRBJ2-1, with 10 nucleotides matching TRBD1. Trimming cost V 5 bases and J 3 bases; bases outside gene matches: 5. Germline V gene lookup returns CDR1 SGHRS and CDR2 YFSETQ. The CDR3 has 15 amino acids. The CDR3 DNA reads as TGCGCCAGCAGATGGACAGGGGGTAACTACAATGAGCAGTTCTTC. Translating gives CASRWTGGNYNEQFF.

The chain is built from TRBV7-2 and TRBJ2-5, with 7 bases matching TRBD2. Germline V gives CDR1 SGHTA, CDR2 FQGNSA. This CDR3 is built from 17 residues. With V trimmed by 0 bases and J by 5 bases, 12 bases remained unmatched. The CDR3 region is CASSLAWTRPLSETQYF. CDR3 in DNA: TGTGCCAGCAGCTTAGCCTGGACTAGGCCCCTTAGCGAGACCCAGTACTTC.

The rearrangement links TRBV15 to TRBJ2-2; D remains unclear. The CDR3 covers 16 residues. In germline, CDR1 is LNHNV, CDR2 YYDKDF (reference sequence). Between the trimmed V and J ends, which lost 8 bases and 0 bases, there was a span of 16 bases. The CDR3 bases are TGTGCCACCGCCGGGTCTCTTCACGCGAACACCGGGGAGCTGTTTTTT. Translation gives CATAGSLHANTGELFF. Looking up the rest from reference TRBV15 and TRBJ2-2 gives the full variable domain: DAMVIQNPRYQVTQFGKPVTLSCSQTLNHNVMYWYQQKSSQAPKLLFHYYDKDFNNEADTPDNFQSRRPNTSFCFLDIRSPGLGDTAMYLCATAGSLHANTGELFFGEGSRLTVL.

Turning to this clone: The identical CDR3 is also encoded by other nucleotide sequences in the sample. The chain carries TRBV3-1 (or the pseudogene TRBV3-2) and TRBJ1-3, with D unclear. Trimming pared 7 bases from V and 0 bases from J, leaving 4 bases between. Germline assignment: CDR1 LGHDT and CDR2 YNNKEL (reference sequence). The CDR3 spans 12 residues. In DNA form, the CDR3 reads TGTGCCAGCACTTTCTCTGGAAACACCATATATTTT. The encoded protein is CASTFSGNTIYF.

The rearrangement links TRBV5-1 to TRBJ2-2; D possibly corresponds to TRBD1 (6 bases). Per germline, CDR1 SGHRS and CDR2 YFSETQ. V lost 2 bases to trimming and J lost 5 bases, with 16 bases between them. The CDR3 is 16 residues long. In DNA form, the CDR3 reads TGCGCCAGCAGCTTTGGCGGGCAGGGGAAAACCGGGGAGCTGTTTTTT. Residues: CASSFGGQGKTGELFF.

This clone has only one observation. CDR3 nucleotide sequence: TGTGCCAGCAGTTTTAGCGGGGTCACCTACAATGAGCAGTTCTTC. Amino acid sequence: CASSFSGVTYNEQFF. The chain couples TRBV6-2 or TRBV6-3 to TRBJ2-1, with 8 bases fitting TRBD2. CDR1 MNHEY and CDR2 SVGEGT come from the germline V gene. The CDR3 runs to 15 residues. Trimming cost V 4 bases and J 2 bases; bases outside gene matches: 4.

This rearrangement joins TRBV6-5 to TRBJ2-3; 10 bases are a match to TRBD2. V was pared by 4 bases and J by 3 bases, with 4 bases of the junction left unmatched. In germline, CDR1 is MNHEY, CDR2 SVGAGI. The CDR3 runs 15 residues. The CDR3 loop reads CASSSPGLATDTQYF. The CDR3 DNA reads TGTGCCAGCAGTTCCCCGGGACTAGCGACAGATACGCAGTATTTT.

The chain uses TRBV7-2 and TRBJ1-5; D is undetermined. Germline CDR1 SGHTA, CDR2 FQGNSA. The V and J ends lost 4 bases and 6 bases respectively, with 10 bases between them. The CDR3 loop spans 13 amino acids. The CDR3 loop reads CASSSHEGQPQHF. The CDR3, as DNA: TGTGCCAGCAGCTCACACGAGGGTCAGCCCCAGCATTTT.

This clone was found a few times. This chain joins TRBV3-1 (or the pseudogene TRBV3-2) and TRBJ2-3; 7 nucleotides align to TRBD2. The germline V gene encodes CDR1 LGHDT and CDR2 YNNKEL (reference sequence). This CDR3 contains 19 residues. Losses at the gene ends were 0 bases for V and 5 bases for J; bases not matched to a gene: 17. The CDR3 loop reads CASSQDYGSVTGGGDTQYF. In DNA, the CDR3 is TGTGCCAGCAGCCAAGATTATGGGAGTGTCACGGGGGGAGGAGATACGCAGTATTTT.

This clone has just a few counts. The same CDR3 also results from other DNA sequences found in this sample. The CDR3 reads CASSPLDRGSNQPQHF. The CDR3, as DNA: TGTGCCAGTAGTCCGCTGGACAGGGGAAGCAATCAGCCCCAGCATTTT. The chain couples TRBV19 to TRBJ1-5, with TRBD1 identical over 9 bases. Germline trimming cut 5 bases from V and 1 base from J; bases unmatched to any gene: 6. Germline V gene sequence: CDR1 LNHDA, CDR2 SQIVND (reference sequence). The CDR3 totals 16 residues.

The chain employs TRBV27 and TRBJ2-2; D is ambiguous. Germline V gives CDR1 MNHEY, CDR2 SMNVEV (reference sequence). The V end was cut by 6 bases, the J end by 2 bases, with 7 bases between. This CDR3 is 13 amino acids long. CDR3 sequence: CASRHSNTGELFF. The CDR3 DNA follows: TGTGCCAGCAGGCACTCTAACACCGGGGAGCTGTTTTTT.

The chain is built from TRBV7-7 and TRBJ2-5; 10 bases are a match to TRBD2. Germline V gene data show CDR1 as SSHAT and CDR2 as FNYEAQ (reference sequence). V lost 5 bases and J lost 2; bases outside the gene matches: 5. This CDR3 has 15 residues. CDR3 nucleotide sequence: TGTGCCAGCAGCCCCCATAGCGGGGGGCAAGAGACCCAGTACTTC. Translation gives CASSPHSGGQETQYF.

The CDR3 region has the DNA TGCGCCAGCAGCTTTTCCAGTACTAGGGATGAAAAACTGTTTTTT. Amino acids: CASSFSSTRDEKLFF. This chain uses TRBV5-1 with TRBJ1-4; D is unresolved. CDR1 and CDR2 (germline): SGHRS, YFSETQ. This CDR3 is built from 15 residues. V dropped 2 bases and J dropped 6 bases, with 14 bases sitting between them.

The chain recombines TRBV28 with TRBJ1-5; TRBD1 matches 7 bases. CDR1 and CDR2 (germline): MDHEN, SYDVKM. CDR3 length: 18 residues. V dropped 3 bases and J dropped 7; count of bases not matched to a gene: 18. The CDR3 loop is CASSFSPRQGSINQPQHF. The CDR3 DNA reads as TGTGCCAGCAGTTTTTCGCCCAGACAGGGAAGTATTAACCAGCCCCAGCATTTT.